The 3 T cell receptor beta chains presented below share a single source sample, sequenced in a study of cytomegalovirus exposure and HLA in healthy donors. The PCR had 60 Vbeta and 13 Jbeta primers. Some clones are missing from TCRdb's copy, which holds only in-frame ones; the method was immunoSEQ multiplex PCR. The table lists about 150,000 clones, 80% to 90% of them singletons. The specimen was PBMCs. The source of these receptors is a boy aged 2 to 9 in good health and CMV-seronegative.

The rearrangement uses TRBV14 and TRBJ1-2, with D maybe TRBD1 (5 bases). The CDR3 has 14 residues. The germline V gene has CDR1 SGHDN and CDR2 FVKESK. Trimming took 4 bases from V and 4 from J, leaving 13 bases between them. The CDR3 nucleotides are TGTGCCAGCAGCCCCCGGACAAGCCTCTATGGCTACACCTTC. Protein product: CASSPRTSLYGYTF.

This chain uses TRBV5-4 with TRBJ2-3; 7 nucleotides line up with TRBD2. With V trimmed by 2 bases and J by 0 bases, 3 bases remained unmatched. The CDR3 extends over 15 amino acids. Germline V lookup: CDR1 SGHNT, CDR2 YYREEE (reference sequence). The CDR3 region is CASSLSGGSTDTQYF. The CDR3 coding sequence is TGTGCCAGCAGCTTATCCGGGGGGAGCACAGATACGCAGTATTTT.

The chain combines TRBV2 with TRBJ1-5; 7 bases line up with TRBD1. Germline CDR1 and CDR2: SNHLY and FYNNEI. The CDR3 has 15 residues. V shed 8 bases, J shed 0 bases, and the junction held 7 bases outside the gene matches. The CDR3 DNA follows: TGTGCCAGCGGCGACAGGGCCGATAGCAATCAGCCCCAGCATTTT. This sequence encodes CASGDRADSNQPQHF. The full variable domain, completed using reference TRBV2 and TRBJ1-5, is EPEVTQTPSHQVTQMGQEVILRCVPISNHLYFYWYRQILGQKVEFLVSFYNNEISEKSEIFDDQFSVERPDGSNFTLKIRSTKLEDSAMYFCASGDRADSNQPQHFGDGTRLSIL.